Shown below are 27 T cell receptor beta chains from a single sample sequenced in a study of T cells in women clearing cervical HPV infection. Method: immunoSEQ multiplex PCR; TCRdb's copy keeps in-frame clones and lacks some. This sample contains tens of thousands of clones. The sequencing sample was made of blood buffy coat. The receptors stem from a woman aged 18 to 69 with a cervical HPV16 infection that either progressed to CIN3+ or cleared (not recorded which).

CDR3 bases read: TGTGCCAGCAGTAGCGGGAGGGTGTCCTACGAG. This gives the protein CASSSGRVSYE. In full, the CDR3 reads CASSSGRVSYEQYF. This chain joins TRBV4-2 and TRBJ2-7; 11 nucleotides align to TRBD2. The read ends 3 residues early relative to the CDR3; the germline J gene fills the gap. This CDR3 comprises 14 residues. Losses at the gene ends were 6 bases for V and 1 base for J; bases not matched to a gene: 2. Per the germline V gene, CDR1 is LGHNA and CDR2 is YNFKEQ.

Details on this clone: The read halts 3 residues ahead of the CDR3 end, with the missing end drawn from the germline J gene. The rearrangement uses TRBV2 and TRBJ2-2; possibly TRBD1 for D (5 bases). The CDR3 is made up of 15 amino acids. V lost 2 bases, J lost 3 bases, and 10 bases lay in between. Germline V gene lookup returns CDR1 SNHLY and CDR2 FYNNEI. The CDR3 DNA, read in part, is TGTGCCAGCAGTGAATTAGGGGCGCACACCGGGGAG. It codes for CASSELGAHTGE. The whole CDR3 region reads CASSELGAHTGELFF.

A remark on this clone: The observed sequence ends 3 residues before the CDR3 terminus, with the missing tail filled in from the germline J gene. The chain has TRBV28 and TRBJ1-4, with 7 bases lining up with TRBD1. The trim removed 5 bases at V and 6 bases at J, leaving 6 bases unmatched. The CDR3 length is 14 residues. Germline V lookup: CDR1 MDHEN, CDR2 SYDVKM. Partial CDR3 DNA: TGTGCCAGCAGTCAGCAGGGGGTGGATGAAAAA. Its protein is CASSQQGVDEK. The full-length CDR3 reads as CASSQQGVDEKLFF.

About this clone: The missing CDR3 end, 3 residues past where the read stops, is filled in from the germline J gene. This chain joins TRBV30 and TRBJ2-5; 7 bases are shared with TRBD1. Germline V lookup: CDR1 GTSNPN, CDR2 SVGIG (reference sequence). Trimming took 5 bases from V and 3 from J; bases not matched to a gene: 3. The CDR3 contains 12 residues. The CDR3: CAWDREKETQYF. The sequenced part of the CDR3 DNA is TGTGCCTGGGACAGGGAAAAAGAGACC.

This CDR3 reads CATSDLGRGGRVTDTQYF. CDR3 bases read: TGTGCCACCAGTGATTTAGGGCGAGGGGGCAGAGTCACAGATACG. This chain joins TRBV24-1 and TRBJ2-3, with 7 positions matching TRBD1. The sequenced fragment ends 3 residues before the CDR3 boundary, so the rest is inferred from the germline J gene. CDR1 KGHDR and CDR2 SFDVKD come from the germline V gene. The CDR3 totals 18 residues. The junction had 11 bases not matched to a gene; V was cut back by 1 base and J by 2 bases.

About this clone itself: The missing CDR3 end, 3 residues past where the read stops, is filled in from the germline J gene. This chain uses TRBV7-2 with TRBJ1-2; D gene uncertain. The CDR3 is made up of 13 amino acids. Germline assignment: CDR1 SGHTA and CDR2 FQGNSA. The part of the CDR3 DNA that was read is TGTGCCAGCAGCTTAGATACGGACTTCGGC. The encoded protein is CASSLDTDFG. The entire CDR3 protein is CASSLDTDFGYTF.

The CDR3: CASSIGVRSRPEAFF. CDR3 DNA (partial): TGTGCCAGTAGTATAGGTGTCAGGTCGCGACCTGAA. The rearrangement uses TRBV19 and TRBJ1-1; D gene unclear. The DNA ends 3 residues before the CDR3 does, and the rest of the CDR3 is filled in from the germline J gene. This CDR3 comprises 15 residues. V dropped 1 base and J dropped 6 bases, with 15 bases sitting between them. Germline lookup yields CDR1 LNHDA and CDR2 SQIVND (reference sequence). Variable domain in full (rest from reference TRBV19 and TRBJ1-1): DGGITQSPKYLFRKEGQNVTLSCEQNLNHDAMYWYRQDPGQGLRLIYYSQIVNDFQKGDIAEGYSVSREKKESFPLTVTSAQKNPTAFYLCASSIGVRSRPEAFFGQGTRLTVV.

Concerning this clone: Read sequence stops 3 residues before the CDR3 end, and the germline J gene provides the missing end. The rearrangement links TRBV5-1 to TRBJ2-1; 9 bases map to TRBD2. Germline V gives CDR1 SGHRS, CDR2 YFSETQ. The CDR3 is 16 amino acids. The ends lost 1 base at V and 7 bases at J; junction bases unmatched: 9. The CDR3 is CASSLLAGGPRNEQFF. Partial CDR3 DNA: TGCGCCAGCAGCTTGCTTGCGGGAGGGCCGCGGAATGAG.

This chain's CDR3 is CAWSAGRRGWRYEQYF. Partial CDR3 DNA: TGTGCCTGGAGTGCCGGGAGGAGGGGGTGGCGCTACGAG. The rearrangement links TRBV30 to TRBJ2-7, with a tentative D call TRBD2 (7 bases). The read gets to within 3 residues of the CDR3 end, and the germline J gene fills in the rest. Germline V gene sequence: CDR1 GTSNPN, CDR2 SVGIG (reference sequence). The germline V and J ends were trimmed by 1 base and 3 bases, with 19 bases remaining between them. CDR3 length: 16 amino acids.

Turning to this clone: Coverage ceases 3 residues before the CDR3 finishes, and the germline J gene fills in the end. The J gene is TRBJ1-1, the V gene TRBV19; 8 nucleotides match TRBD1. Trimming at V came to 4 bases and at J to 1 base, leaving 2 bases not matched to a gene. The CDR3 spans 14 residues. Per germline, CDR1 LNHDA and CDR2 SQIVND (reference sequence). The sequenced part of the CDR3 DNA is TGTGCCAGTAGTACTGGACAGGGGAACACTGAA. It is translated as CASSTGQGNTE. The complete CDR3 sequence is CASSTGQGNTEAFF.

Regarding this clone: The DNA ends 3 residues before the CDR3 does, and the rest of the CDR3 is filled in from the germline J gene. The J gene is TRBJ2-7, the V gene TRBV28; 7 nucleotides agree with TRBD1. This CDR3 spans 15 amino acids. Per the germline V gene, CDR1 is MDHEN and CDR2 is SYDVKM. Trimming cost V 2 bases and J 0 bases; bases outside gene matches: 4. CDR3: CASSLMQGVSYEQYF. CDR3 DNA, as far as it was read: TGTGCCAGCAGTTTAATGCAGGGGGTCTCCTACGAG.

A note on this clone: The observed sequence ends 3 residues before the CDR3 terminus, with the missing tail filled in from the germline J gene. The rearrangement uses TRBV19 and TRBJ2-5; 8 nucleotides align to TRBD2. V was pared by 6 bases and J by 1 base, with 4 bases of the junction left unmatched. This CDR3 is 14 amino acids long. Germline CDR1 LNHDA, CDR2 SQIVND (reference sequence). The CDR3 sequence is CASSIGLAQETQYF. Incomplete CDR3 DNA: TGTGCCAGTAGCATCGGACTAGCCCAAGAGACC.

CDR3 amino acids: CSVEPTQGDTQYF. Incomplete CDR3 DNA: TGCAGCGTTGAGCCGACACAGGGAGATACG. The chain links TRBV29-1 to TRBJ2-3, with D perhaps matching TRBD1 (6 bases). The CDR3 is cut off 3 residues early in the read; its end comes from the germline J gene. Germline-derived CDR1 and CDR2 are SQVTM and ANQGSEA. V shed 3 bases and J shed 5 bases, with 12 bases lying between them. The CDR3 contains 13 residues.

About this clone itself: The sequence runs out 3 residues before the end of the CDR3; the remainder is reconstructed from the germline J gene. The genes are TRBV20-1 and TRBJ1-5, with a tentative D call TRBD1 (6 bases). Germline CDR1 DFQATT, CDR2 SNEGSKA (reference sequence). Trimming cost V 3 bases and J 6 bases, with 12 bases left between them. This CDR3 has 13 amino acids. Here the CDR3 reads CSASDRTAQPQHF. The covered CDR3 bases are TGCAGTGCTAGCGATCGGACAGCTCAGCCC.

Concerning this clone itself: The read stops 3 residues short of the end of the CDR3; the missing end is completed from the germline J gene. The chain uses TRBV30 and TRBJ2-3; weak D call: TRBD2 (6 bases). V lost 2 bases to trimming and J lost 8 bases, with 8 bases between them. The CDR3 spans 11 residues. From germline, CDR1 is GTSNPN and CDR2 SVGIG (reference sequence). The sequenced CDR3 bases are TGTGCCTGGAGTCCGCGGGGTACG. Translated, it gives CAWSPRGT. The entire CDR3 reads CAWSPRGTQYF.

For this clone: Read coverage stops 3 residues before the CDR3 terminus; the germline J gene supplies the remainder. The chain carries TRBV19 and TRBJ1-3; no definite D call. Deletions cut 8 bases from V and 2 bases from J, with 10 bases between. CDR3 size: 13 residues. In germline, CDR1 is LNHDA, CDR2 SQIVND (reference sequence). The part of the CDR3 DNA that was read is TGTGCCAGTCAGCGGGAGACTGGAAACACC. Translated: CASQRETGNT. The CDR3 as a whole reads CASQRETGNTIYF. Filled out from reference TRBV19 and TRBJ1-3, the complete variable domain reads DGGITQSPKYLFRKEGQNVTLSCEQNLNHDAMYWYRQDPGQGLRLIYYSQIVNDFQKGDIAEGYSVSREKKESFPLTVTSAQKNPTAFYLCASQRETGNTIYFGEGSWLTVV.

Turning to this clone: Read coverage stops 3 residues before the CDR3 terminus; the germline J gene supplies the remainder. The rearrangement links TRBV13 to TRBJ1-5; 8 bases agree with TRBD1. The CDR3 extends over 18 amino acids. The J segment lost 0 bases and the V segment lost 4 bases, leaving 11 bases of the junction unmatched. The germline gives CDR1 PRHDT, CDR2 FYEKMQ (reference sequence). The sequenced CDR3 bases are TGTGCCAGCAGCTGGTCTTTGGGACAGGCGAATAGCAATCAGCCC. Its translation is CASSWSLGQANSNQP. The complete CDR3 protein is CASSWSLGQANSNQPQHF.

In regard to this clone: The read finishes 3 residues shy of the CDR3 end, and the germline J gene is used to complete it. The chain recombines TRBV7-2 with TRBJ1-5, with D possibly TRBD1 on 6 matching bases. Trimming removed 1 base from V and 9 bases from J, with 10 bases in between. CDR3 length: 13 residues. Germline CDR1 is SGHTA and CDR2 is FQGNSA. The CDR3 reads CASSLGGGRPQHF. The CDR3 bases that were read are TGTGCCAGCAGCTTAGGGGGGGGCCGGCCC.

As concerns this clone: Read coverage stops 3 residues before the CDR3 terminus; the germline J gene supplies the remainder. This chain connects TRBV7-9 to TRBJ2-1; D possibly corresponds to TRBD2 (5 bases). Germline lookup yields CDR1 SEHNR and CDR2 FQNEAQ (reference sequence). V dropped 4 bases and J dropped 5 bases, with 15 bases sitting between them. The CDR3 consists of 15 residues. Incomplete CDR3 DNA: TGTGCCAGCAGCTCGCGGACTGAAGATAACAATGAG. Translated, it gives CASSSRTEDNNE. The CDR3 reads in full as CASSSRTEDNNEQFF.

Incomplete CDR3 DNA: TGTGCCAGCAGCGCGGGGGGGCAGTTATCCTACGAG. Its translation: CASSAGGQLSYE. The entire CDR3 protein reads CASSAGGQLSYEQYF. The chain employs TRBV9 and TRBJ2-7; 8 nucleotides align to TRBD2. Read sequence stops 3 residues before the CDR3 end, and the germline J gene provides the missing end. V dropped 3 bases and J dropped 1; count of bases not matched to a gene: 6. Germline CDR1 is SGDLS and CDR2 is YYNGEE. The CDR3 is made up of 15 amino acids.

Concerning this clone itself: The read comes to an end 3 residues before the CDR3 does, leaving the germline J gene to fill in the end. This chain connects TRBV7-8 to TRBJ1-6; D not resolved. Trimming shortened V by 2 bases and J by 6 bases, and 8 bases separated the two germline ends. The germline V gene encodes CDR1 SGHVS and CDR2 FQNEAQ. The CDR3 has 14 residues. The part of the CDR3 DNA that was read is TGTGCCAGCAGCTTACAGTTCAGTAATTCACCC. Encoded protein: CASSLQFSNSP. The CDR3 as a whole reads CASSLQFSNSPLHF.

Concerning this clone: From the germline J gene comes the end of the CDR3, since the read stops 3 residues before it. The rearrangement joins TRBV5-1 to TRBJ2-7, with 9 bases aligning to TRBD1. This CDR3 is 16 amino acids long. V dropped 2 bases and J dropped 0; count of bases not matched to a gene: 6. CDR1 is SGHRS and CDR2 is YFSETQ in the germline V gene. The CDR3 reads CASSFGQGTSSYEQYF. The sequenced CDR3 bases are TGCGCCAGCAGCTTCGGACAGGGGACCTCCTCCTACGAG.

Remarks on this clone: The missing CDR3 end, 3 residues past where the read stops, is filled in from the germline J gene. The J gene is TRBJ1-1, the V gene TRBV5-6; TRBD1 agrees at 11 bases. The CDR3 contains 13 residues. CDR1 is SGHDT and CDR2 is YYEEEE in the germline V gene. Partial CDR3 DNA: TGTGCCAGCAGCCAGGACAGGGGGCAAGGA. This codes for CASSQDRGQG. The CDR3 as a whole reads CASSQDRGQGAFF. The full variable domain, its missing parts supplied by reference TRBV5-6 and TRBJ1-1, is DAGVTQSPTHLIKTRGQQVTLRCSPKSGHDTVSWYQQALGQGPQFIFQYYEEEERQRGNFPDRFSGHQFPNYSSELNVNALLLGDSALYLCASSQDRGQGAFFGQGTRLTVV.

The part of the CDR3 DNA that was read is TGTGCCAGCAGATCTCAGGGGAGC. It yields the protein CASRSQGS. The CDR3 in its entirety is CASRSQGSYTF. The rearrangement uses TRBV2 and TRBJ1-2; the D gene is possibly TRBD1 (6 bases). Read coverage stops 3 residues before the CDR3 terminus; the germline J gene supplies the remainder. The CDR3 contains 11 residues. CDR1 and CDR2 from the germline V gene are SNHLY and FYNNEI.

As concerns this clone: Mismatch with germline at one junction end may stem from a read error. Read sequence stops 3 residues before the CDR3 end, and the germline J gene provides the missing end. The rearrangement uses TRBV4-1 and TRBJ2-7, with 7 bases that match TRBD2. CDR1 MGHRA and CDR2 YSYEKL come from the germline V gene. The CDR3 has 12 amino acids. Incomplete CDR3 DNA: TGCACCAGCAGCCCGCGGGGGTACGAG. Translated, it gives CTSSPRGYE. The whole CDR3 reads CTSSPRGYEQYF.

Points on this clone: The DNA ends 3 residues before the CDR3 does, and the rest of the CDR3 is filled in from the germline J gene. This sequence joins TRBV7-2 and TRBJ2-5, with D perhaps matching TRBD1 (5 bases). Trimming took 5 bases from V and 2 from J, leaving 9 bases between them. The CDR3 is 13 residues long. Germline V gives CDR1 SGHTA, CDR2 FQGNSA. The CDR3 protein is CASSRQLQETQYF. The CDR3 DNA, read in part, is TGTGCCAGCAGCCGACAGCTACAAGAGACC.

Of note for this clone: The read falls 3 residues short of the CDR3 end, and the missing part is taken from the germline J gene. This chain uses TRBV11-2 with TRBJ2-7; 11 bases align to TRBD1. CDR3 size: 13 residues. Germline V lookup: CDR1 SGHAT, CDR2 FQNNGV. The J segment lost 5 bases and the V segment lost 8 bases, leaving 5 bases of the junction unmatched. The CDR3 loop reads CASGQGAPNEQYF. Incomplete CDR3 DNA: TGTGCCAGCGGACAGGGGGCGCCGAACGAG.